Listed here is a single T cell receptor (beta chain). The antigen remains undetermined. The source of the sample is a study of blood T cells in healthy people across ages. General study points: Naive T cell percentage strongly correlated with TCR beta diversity. In the absence of known donor CMV status, changes in expanded clonotypes were possibly confounded.

In terms of origin and age, donors were healthy Caucasian individuals from Russia aged about 6 to 90. The V segment lost 5 bases and the J segment 5 bases; nucleotides outside the gene matches: 6. Per the germline V gene, CDR1 is LGHDT and CDR2 is YNNKEL (reference sequence). The CDR3 sequence is 14 residues long. A sample-barcoded 5' primer and a J-beta primer mix were used in a second PCR of roughly 7 to 11 cycles. A single record per CDR3 protein comes from TCRdb applying MiXCR to the 5' RACE reads. The repertoire holds just over 1 million distinct CDR3 sequences, with 40% to 45% as singletons. The sequenced sample consisted of blood. The TCR was taken from a woman aged 60 to 75 in good health. The chain links TRBV3-1 to TRBJ2-1; 7 bases line up with TRBD1. The CDR3 DNA sequence: TGTGCCAGCAGCGCATGGGGGACAGACAATGAGCAGTTCTTC. This translates into CASSAWGTDNEQFF.